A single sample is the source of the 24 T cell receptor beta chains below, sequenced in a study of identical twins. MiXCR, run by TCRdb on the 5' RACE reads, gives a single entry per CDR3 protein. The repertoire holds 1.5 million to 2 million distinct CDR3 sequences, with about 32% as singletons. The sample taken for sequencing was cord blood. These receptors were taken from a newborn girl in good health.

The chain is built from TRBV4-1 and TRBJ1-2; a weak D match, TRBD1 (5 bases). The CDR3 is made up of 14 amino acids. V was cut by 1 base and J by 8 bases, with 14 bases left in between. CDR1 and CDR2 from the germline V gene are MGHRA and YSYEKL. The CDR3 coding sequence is TGCGCCAGCAGCCAAGGAATTGAGGGGCTCGGCTACACCTTC. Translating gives CASSQGIEGLGYTF.

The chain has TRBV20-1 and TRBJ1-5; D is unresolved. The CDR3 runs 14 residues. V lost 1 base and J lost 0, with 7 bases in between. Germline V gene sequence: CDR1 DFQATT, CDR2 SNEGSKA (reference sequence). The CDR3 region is CSARVSYSNQPQHF. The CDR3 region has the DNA TGCAGTGCTAGAGTCAGTTATAGCAATCAGCCCCAGCATTTT.

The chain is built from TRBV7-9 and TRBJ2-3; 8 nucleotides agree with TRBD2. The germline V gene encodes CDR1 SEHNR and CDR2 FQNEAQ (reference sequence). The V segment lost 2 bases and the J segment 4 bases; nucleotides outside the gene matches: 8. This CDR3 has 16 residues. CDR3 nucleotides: TGTGCCAGCAGCTTAACAAGAGCGGGAGCGGCAGATACGCAGTATTTT. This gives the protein CASSLTRAGAADTQYF. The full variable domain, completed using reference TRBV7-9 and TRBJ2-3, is DTGVSQNPRHKITKRGQNVTFRCDPISEHNRLYWYRQTLGQGPEFLTYFQNEAQLEKSRLLSDRFSAERPKGSFSTLEIQRTEQGDSAMYLCASSLTRAGAADTQYFGPGTRLTVL.

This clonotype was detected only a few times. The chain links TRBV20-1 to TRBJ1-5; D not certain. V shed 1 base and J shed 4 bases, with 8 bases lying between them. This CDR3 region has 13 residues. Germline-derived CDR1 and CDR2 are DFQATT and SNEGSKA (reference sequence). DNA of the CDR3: TGCAGTGCTAGAGGGCCGTCGAATCAGCCCCAGCATTTT. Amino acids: CSARGPSNQPQHF.

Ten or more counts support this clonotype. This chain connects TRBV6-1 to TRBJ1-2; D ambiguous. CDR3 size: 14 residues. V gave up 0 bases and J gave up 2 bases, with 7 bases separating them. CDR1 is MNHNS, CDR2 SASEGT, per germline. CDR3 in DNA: TGTGCCAGCAGTGAAGCCCCAGCAAACTATGGCTACACCTTC. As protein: CASSEAPANYGYTF.

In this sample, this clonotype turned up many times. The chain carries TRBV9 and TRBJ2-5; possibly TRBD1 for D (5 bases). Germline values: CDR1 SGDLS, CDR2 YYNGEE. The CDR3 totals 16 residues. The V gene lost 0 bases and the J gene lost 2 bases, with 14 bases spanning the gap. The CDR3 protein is CASSVATSGLQETQYF. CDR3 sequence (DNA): TGTGCCAGCAGCGTAGCTACGTCAGGGCTACAAGAGACCCAGTACTTC.

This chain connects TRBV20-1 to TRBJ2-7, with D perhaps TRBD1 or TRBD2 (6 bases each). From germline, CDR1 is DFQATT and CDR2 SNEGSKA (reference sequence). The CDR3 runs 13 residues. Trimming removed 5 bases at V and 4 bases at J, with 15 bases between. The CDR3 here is CSAVRTTGYEQYF. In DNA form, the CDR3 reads TGCAGTGCTGTTAGGACTACAGGGTACGAGCAGTACTTC.

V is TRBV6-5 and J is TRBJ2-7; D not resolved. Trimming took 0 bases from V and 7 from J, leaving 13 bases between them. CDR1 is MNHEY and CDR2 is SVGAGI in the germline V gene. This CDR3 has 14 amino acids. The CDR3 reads CASSYSNQPNEQYF. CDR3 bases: TGTGCCAGCAGTTACTCGAACCAGCCCAATGAGCAGTACTTC.

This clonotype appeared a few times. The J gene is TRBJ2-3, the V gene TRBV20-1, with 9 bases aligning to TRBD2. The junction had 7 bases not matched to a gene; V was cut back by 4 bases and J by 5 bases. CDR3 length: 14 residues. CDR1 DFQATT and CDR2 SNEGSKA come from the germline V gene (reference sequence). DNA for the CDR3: TGCAGTGCTATCCCCCTAGCGGGGTTAGATACGCAGTATTTT. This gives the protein CSAIPLAGLDTQYF.

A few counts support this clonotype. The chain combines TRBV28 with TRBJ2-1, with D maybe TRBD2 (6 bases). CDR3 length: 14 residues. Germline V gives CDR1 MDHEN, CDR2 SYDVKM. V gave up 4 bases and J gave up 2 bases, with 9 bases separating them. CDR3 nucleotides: TGTGCCAGCAGTTCGGCTAGCGCCTACAATGAGCAGTTCTTC. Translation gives CASSSASAYNEQFF.

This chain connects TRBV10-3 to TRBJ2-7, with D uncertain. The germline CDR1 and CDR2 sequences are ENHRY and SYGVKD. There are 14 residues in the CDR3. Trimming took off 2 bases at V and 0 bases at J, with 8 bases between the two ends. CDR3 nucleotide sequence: TGTGCCATCAGTGAGACGACCCTCTCCTACGAGCAGTACTTC. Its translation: CAISETTLSYEQYF.

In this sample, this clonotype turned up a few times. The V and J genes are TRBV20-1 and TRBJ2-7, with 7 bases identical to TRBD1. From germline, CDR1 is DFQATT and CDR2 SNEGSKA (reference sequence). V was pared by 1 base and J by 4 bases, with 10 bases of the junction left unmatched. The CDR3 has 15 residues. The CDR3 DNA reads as TGCAGTGCTAGAGCCGAGACAGGGCAGGTATACGAGCAGTACTTC. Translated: CSARAETGQVYEQYF.

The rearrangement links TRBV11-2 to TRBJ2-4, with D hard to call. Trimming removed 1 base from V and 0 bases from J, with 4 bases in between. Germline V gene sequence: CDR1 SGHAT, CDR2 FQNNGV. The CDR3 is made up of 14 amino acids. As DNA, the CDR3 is TGTGCCAGCAGCTTAGTAGAAGCCAAAAACATTCAGTACTTC. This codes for CASSLVEAKNIQYF.

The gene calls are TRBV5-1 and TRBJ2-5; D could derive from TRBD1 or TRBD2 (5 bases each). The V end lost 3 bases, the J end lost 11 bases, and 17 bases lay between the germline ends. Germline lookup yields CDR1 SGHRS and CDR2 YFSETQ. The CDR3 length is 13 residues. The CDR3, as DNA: TGCGCCAGCAGCTGGGGGACCGACAATGAGCAGTACTTC. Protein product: CASSWGTDNEQYF.

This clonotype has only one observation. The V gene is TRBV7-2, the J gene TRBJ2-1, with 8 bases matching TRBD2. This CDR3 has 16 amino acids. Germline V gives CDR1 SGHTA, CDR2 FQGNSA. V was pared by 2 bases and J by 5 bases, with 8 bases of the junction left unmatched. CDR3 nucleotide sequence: TGTGCCAGCAGCTTAACGCCGGGACTAGGAGACAATGAGCAGTTCTTC. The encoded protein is CASSLTPGLGDNEQFF.

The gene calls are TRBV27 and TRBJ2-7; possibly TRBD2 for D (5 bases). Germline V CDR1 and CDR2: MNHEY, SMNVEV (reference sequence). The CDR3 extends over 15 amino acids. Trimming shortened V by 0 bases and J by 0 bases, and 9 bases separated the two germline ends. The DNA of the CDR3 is TGTGCCAGCAGTTTATCGATAACTAGCTCCTACGAGCAGTACTTC. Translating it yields CASSLSITSSYEQYF.

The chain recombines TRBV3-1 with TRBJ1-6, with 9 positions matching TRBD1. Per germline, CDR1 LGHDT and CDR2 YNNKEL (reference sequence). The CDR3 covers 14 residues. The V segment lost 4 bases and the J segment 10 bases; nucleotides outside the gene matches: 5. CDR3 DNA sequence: TGTGCCAGCAGCCCGGGACAGGGAAAATCACCCCTCCACTTT. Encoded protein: CASSPGQGKSPLHF.

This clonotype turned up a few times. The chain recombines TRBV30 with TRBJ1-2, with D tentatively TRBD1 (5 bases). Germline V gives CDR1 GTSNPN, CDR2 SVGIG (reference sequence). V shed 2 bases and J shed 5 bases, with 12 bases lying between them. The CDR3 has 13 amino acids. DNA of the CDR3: TGTGCCTGGAGTAGCGGGGGTTGGTATGGCTACACCTTC. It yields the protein CAWSSGGWYGYTF. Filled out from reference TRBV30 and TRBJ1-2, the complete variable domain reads SQTIHQWPATLVQPVGSPLSLECTVEGTSNPNLYWYRQAAGRGLQLLFYSVGIGQISSEVPQNLSASRPQDRQFILSSKKLLLSDSGFYLCAWSSGGWYGYTFGSGTRLTVV.

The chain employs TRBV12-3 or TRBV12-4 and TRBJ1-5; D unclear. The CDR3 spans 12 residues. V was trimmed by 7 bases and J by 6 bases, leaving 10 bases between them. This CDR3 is CASKTSSQPQHF. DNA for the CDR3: TGTGCCAGCAAGACTTCGAGTCAGCCCCAGCATTTT.

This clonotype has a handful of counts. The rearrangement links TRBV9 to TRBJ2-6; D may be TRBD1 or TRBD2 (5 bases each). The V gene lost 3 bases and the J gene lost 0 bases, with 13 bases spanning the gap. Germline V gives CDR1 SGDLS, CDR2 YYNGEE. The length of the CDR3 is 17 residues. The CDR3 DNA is TGTGCCAGCAGCGAACCGGGACGGTTCTCTGGGGCCAACGTCCTGACTTTC. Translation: CASSEPGRFSGANVLTF.

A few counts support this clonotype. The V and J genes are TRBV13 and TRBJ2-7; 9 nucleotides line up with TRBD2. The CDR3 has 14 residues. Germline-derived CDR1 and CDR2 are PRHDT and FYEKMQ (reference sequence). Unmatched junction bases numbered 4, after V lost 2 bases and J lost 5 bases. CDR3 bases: TGTGCCAGCAGCTTAACCCTAGCGGGGAACGAGCAGTACTTC. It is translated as CASSLTLAGNEQYF.

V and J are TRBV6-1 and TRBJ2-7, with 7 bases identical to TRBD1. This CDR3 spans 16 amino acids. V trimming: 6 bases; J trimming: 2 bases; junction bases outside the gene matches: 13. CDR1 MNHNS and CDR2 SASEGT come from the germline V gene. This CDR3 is CASRPNYRDSPYEQYF. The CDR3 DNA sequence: TGTGCCAGCAGACCAAACTACAGGGACAGTCCCTACGAGCAGTACTTC.

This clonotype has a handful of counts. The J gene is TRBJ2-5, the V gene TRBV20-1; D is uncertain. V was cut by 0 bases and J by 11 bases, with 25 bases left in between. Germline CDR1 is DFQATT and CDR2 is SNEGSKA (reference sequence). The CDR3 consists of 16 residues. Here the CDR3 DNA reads TGCAGTGCTAGAGACCCTTGGAGAACCCACTACAATGAGCAGTACTTC. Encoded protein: CSARDPWRTHYNEQYF.

CDR3 DNA: TGCAGGGAGCCCAGGGACAATCAACCCTACGAGCAGTACTTC. This codes for CREPRDNQPYEQYF. This chain connects TRBV20-1 to TRBJ2-7; tentative D call: TRBD1 (6 bases). Germline CDR1 is DFQATT and CDR2 is SNEGSKA (reference sequence). The CDR3 has 14 amino acids.